One and the same sample provided the 7 T cell receptor beta chains below, sequenced in a study of cytomegalovirus exposure and HLA in healthy donors. Amplification used 60 Vbeta primers and 13 Jbeta primers. Profiling relied on immunoSEQ multiplex PCR, and the TCRdb table lists in-frame clones only, not all of them. The sample consists of 140,000 to 150,000 clones, about 70% of them appearing once. The sample comprised PBMCs. These TCRs come from an older woman in good health and CMV-seropositive.

This clone was detected only once. The chain carries TRBV7-3 and TRBJ2-1; TRBD2 agrees at 12 bases. This CDR3 comprises 14 residues. V shed 5 bases, J shed 9 bases, and the junction held 5 bases outside the gene matches. Germline V CDR1 and CDR2: SGHTA, FQGTGA. CDR3 sequence: CASSLAGGRLEQFF. DNA of the CDR3: TGTGCCAGCAGCCTAGCGGGAGGGCGGCTTGAGCAGTTCTTC.

The chain couples TRBV29-1 to TRBJ2-3; 7 bases line up with TRBD1. The CDR3 length is 13 residues. With 6 bases clipped from V and 3 bases from J, the junction kept 6 bases outside the gene matches. Germline V gives CDR1 SQVTM, CDR2 ANQGSEA. In DNA form, the CDR3 reads TGCAGCGTGAGCCAGGGGGTAACAGATACGCAGTATTTT. Translated: CSVSQGVTDTQYF.

This clone has more than one count but fewer than ten. This chain connects TRBV5-3 to TRBJ1-1; no clear D gene. TRBV5-3 is placed among ORFs of uncertain function. CDR3 length equals 13 residues. With 4 bases removed from V and 5 bases from J, the gap between germline ends came to 12 bases. The CDR3 protein is CARSRRIGTEAFF. The CDR3 DNA reads TGTGCCAGAAGCAGGAGGATTGGTACTGAAGCTTTCTTT.

This clone was counted between two and nine times. V gene TRBV12-5 combines with J gene TRBJ2-3, with D tentatively TRBD1 (6 bases). Germline values: CDR1 LGHNT, CDR2 FRNRAP. The V end lost 5 bases, the J end lost 8 bases, and 8 bases lay between the germline ends. The CDR3 is made up of 11 amino acids. The CDR3 protein is CASGVGGTQYF. As DNA, the CDR3 is TGTGCTAGTGGTGTAGGGGGTACGCAGTATTTT.

The chain combines TRBV28 with TRBJ1-4; weak D call: TRBD1 (6 bases). The CDR3 runs 14 residues. Per the germline V gene, CDR1 is MDHEN and CDR2 is SYDVKM. The V end lost 6 bases, the J end lost 6 bases, and 14 bases lay between the germline ends. The CDR3 sequence: CASSLGGRDEKLFF. In nucleotides, the CDR3 is TGTGCCAGCAGCCTCGGGGGGCGCGATGAAAAACTGTTTTTT. Full variable domain (missing parts from reference TRBV28 and TRBJ1-4): DVKVTQSSRYLVKRTGEKVFLECVQDMDHENMFWYRQDPGLGLRLIYFSYDVKMKEKGDIPEGYSVSREKKERFSLILESASTNQTSMYLCASSLGGRDEKLFFGSGTQLSVL.

The genes are TRBV6-6 and TRBJ2-1; 13 bases align to TRBD2. V was pared by 6 bases and J by 8 bases, with 7 bases of the junction left unmatched. Per the germline V gene, CDR1 is MNHNY and CDR2 is SVGAGI (reference sequence). CDR3 length: 15 residues. Written as DNA, the CDR3 is TGTGCCAGCAGCGGACTAGCGGGAGTCGGACATGAGCAGTTCTTC. Residues: CASSGLAGVGHEQFF.

The gene calls are TRBV5-1 and TRBJ2-5; no clear D. Germline V gene sequence: CDR1 SGHRS, CDR2 YFSETQ. CDR3 size: 14 residues. V lost 3 bases to trimming and J lost 7 bases, with 16 bases between them. The CDR3 sequence: CASSSDPGTGTQYF. In DNA, the CDR3 is TGCGCCAGCAGCTCCGACCCGGGTACTGGGACCCAGTACTTC. Drawing the rest from reference TRBV5-1 and TRBJ2-5, the complete variable domain is KAGVTQTPRYLIKTRGQQVTLSCSPISGHRSVSWYQQTPGQGLQFLFEYFSETQRNKGNFPGRFSGRQFSNSRSEMNVSTLELGDSALYLCASSSDPGTGTQYFGPGTRLLVL.